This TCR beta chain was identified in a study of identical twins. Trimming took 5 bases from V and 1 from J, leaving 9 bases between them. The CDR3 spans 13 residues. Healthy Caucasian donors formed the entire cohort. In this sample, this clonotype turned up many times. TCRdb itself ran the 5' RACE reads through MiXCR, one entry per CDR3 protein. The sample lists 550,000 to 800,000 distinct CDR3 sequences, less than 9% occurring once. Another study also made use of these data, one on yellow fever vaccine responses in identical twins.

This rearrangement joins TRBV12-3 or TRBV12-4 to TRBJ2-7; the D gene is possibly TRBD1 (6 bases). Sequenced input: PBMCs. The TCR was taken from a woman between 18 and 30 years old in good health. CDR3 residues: CASSNRDSYEQYV. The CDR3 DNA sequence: TGTGCCAGCAGTAACAGGGATTCCTACGAGCAGTACGTC.